One and the same sample provided the 10 T cell receptor beta chains below, sequenced in a study of T cell repertoires in cytomegalovirus infection. Using its own MiXCR run on the reads, TCRdb lists one record per CDR3 protein. This table holds approximately 260,000 distinct CDR3 sequences, under 25% found once. No antigen has been assigned to these receptors. The source was cultured PBMCs, collected from culture after CMV antigen stimulation. The receptors were sampled from a human donor in good health (CMV status not recorded). Some clones in this sample may be carry-over from other donors' samples.

This clonotype was seen only a few times. This chain links TRBV7-9 with TRBJ2-7; TRBD1 aligns across 9 bases. J was trimmed by 3 bases and V by 5 bases; bases with no gene match: 11. Germline-derived CDR1 and CDR2 are SEHNR and FQNEAQ (reference sequence). The CDR3 covers 16 residues. The CDR3 loop is CASSPVPGQGVYEQYF. In DNA, the CDR3 is TGTGCCAGCAGCCCTGTCCCGGGACAGGGTGTCTACGAGCAGTACTTC. The full variable domain, rest sourced from reference TRBV7-9 and TRBJ2-7, is DTGVSQNPRHKITKRGQNVTFRCDPISEHNRLYWYRQTLGQGPEFLTYFQNEAQLEKSRLLSDRFSAERPKGSFSTLEIQRTEQGDSAMYLCASSPVPGQGVYEQYFGPGTRLTVT.

The table lists this clonotype with a few counts. The J gene is TRBJ1-2, the V gene TRBV6-2 or TRBV6-3; D call uncertain. The CDR3 has 15 amino acids. Trimming took 0 bases from V and 6 from J, leaving 14 bases between them. Germline values: CDR1 MNHEY, CDR2 SVGEGT. DNA for the CDR3: TGTGCCAGCAGTTACTCCCCATCTTTTACTGATGGCTACACCTTC. Translating it yields CASSYSPSFTDGYTF.

This clonotype was counted at least ten times. The chain combines TRBV27 with TRBJ2-4, with D possibly matching TRBD2 (6 bases). Per germline, CDR1 MNHEY and CDR2 SMNVEV (reference sequence). This CDR3 contains 13 residues. V shed 3 bases and J shed 4 bases, with 7 bases lying between them. In DNA form, the CDR3 reads TGTGCCAGCAGTTTTAGCGGTAAAAACATTCAGTACTTC. Protein product: CASSFSGKNIQYF.

The chain employs TRBV20-1 and TRBJ1-1, with D uncertain. The CDR3 runs 11 residues. Trimming shortened V by 3 bases and J by 10 bases, and 12 bases separated the two germline ends. Germline CDR1 DFQATT, CDR2 SNEGSKA (reference sequence). The CDR3 DNA sequence: TGCAGTGCTAGTCCGGTTCTAGGAGCTTTCTTT. Protein: CSASPVLGAFF.

This clonotype was detected a few times. The CDR3 protein is CASSLASGETQYF. CDR3 in DNA: TGTGCCAGCAGCTTAGCTAGCGGGGAGACCCAGTACTTC. The chain combines TRBV7-2 with TRBJ2-5; 7 bases line up with TRBD2. Germline-derived CDR1 and CDR2 are SGHTA and FQGNSA. V shed 0 bases and J 5 bases; nucleotides not matched to a gene: 0. This CDR3 spans 13 amino acids.

The chain employs TRBV29-1 and TRBJ1-1, with TRBD1 identical over 10 bases. The CDR3 extends over 12 amino acids. The ends lost 4 bases at V and 4 bases at J; junction bases unmatched: 0. Germline CDR1 reads SQVTM; CDR2 reads ANQGSEA. The CDR3 loop reads CSVGQGATEAFF. CDR3 DNA sequence: TGCAGCGTTGGACAGGGGGCCACTGAAGCTTTCTTT.

This clonotype was detected many times. This chain joins TRBV7-2 and TRBJ1-5; 7 nucleotides agree with TRBD1. Germline V CDR1 and CDR2: SGHTA, FQGNSA. J lost 5 bases, V lost 10 bases, and 11 bases had no gene match. The CDR3 has 14 amino acids. CDR3 sequence reads: CANLTGMVDQPQHF. The CDR3 DNA is TGTGCCAACCTGACAGGGATGGTCGATCAGCCCCAGCATTTT.

This clonotype has more than one count but fewer than ten. The chain's CDR3 is CASRVPAPNSPLHF. The DNA of the CDR3 is TGTGCCAGCAGGGTCCCGGCACCTAATTCACCCCTCCACTTT. The J gene is TRBJ1-6, the V gene TRBV27; D is ambiguous. V lost 6 bases and J 6 bases, leaving 12 bases between the germline ends. The germline CDR1 and CDR2 sequences are MNHEY and SMNVEV (reference sequence). The CDR3 covers 14 residues.

This clonotype was seen a few times. The rearrangement joins TRBV19 to TRBJ1-2; D ambiguous. This CDR3 region has 15 residues. With 4 bases removed from V and 5 bases from J, the gap between germline ends came to 17 bases. Germline V gives CDR1 LNHDA, CDR2 SQIVND (reference sequence). The CDR3 loop is CASSTSAESRYGYTF. The DNA of the CDR3 is TGTGCCAGTAGTACCTCCGCCGAGAGTCGGTATGGCTACACCTTC.

A few counts support this clonotype. This chain links TRBV11-2 with TRBJ1-4; D ambiguous. This CDR3 contains 15 residues. V lost 5 bases and J lost 2, with 12 bases in between. The V gene's germline CDR1 is SGHAT and CDR2 FQNNGV. This CDR3 is CASSARRATNEKLFF. The CDR3 region has the DNA TGTGCCAGCAGCGCCAGGAGGGCCACTAATGAAAAACTGTTTTTT.